The 29 T cell receptor beta chains given below trace back to one sample, sequenced in a study of blood T cell repertoires in COVID-19 (dated by TCRdb to the early 2020s). Library preparation was by the immunoSEQ multiplex PCR assay. The table comes from immuneACCESS by way of TCRdb, which keeps in-frame sequences with V and J called. Part of the clones is missing from these tables; in studies checked, under half for an unresolved V gene and the rest for unknown reasons. Across this sample there are approximately 90,000 clones, with approximately 86% seen only once. Jointly, the top ten make up 1.2% of the sample. The sequenced material came from peripheral blood. The source is a man aged 80 or over with active or convalescent COVID-19.

This clone is a singleton in its sample. The chain links TRBV10-3 to TRBJ2-7; a weak D match, TRBD2 (6 bases). Germline CDR1 ENHRY, CDR2 SYGVKD. Trimming cost V 1 base and J 1 base, with 17 bases left between them. The CDR3 has 17 residues. Written as DNA, the CDR3 is TGTGCCATCAGTGAGTTCCGGACTAACGACGGGTCCTACGAGCAGTACTTC. It specifies CAISEFRTNDGSYEQYF.

CDR3 protein: CASSARQLLLDEQYF. The CDR3 coding sequence is TGTGCCAGCAGCGCCCGACAGTTGCTCCTCGACGAGCAGTACTTC. This chain links TRBV7-8 with TRBJ2-7; the D gene is possibly TRBD1 (5 bases). This CDR3 is 15 amino acids long. Germline loops: CDR1 SGHVS, CDR2 FQNEAQ. Trimming shortened V by 5 bases and J by 5 bases, and 19 bases separated the two germline ends.

J is TRBJ2-4 and V is TRBV7-9; a possible D gene is TRBD2 (6 bases). Trimming cost V 8 bases and J 0 bases, with 8 bases left between them. CDR1 is SEHNR, CDR2 FQNEAQ, per germline (reference sequence). This CDR3 contains 13 residues. CDR3 residues: CASGLPAKNIQYF. The CDR3 DNA sequence: TGTGCCAGCGGACTACCAGCCAAAAACATTCAGTACTTC. The entire variable domain, with the rest obtained from reference TRBV7-9 and TRBJ2-4, is as follows: DTGVSQNPRHKITKRGQNVTFRCDPISEHNRLYWYRQTLGQGPEFLTYFQNEAQLEKSRLLSDRFSAERPKGSFSTLEIQRTEQGDSAMYLCASGLPAKNIQYFGAGTRLSVL.

A few counts support this clone. This chain connects TRBV12-3 or TRBV12-4 to TRBJ2-2; the D is unclear. V was clipped by 7 bases and J by 6 bases, with 9 bases between them. This CDR3 region has 12 residues. CDR3 loop: CASTPGSGELFF. The CDR3 DNA sequence: TGTGCCAGCACCCCAGGCTCCGGGGAGCTGTTTTTT.

The chain couples TRBV6-1 to TRBJ1-3; tentative D call: TRBD1 (6 bases). The CDR3 extends over 17 amino acids. With 1 base removed from V and 0 bases from J, the gap between germline ends came to 13 bases. The germline V gene has CDR1 MNHNS and CDR2 SASEGT. The CDR3 DNA follows: TGTGCCAGCAGTGAAGGAACAGGGCCGTTCTCTGGAAACACCATATATTTT. It translates to CASSEGTGPFSGNTIYF.

This clone came up once. The chain recombines TRBV6-5 with TRBJ2-7, with TRBD2 matching 10 bases. V was pared by 7 bases and J by 5 bases, with 8 bases of the junction left unmatched. The CDR3 length is 14 residues. Per the germline V gene, CDR1 is MNHEY and CDR2 is SVGAGI. The CDR3 DNA follows: TGTGCCAGCATAACTAGCGGGGACCTAGACGAGCAGTACTTC. Its translation is CASITSGDLDEQYF.

The chain couples TRBV5-4 to TRBJ2-7; D might be TRBD1 (6 bases). The CDR3 covers 14 residues. V dropped 5 bases and J dropped 3 bases, with 15 bases sitting between them. Germline V lookup: CDR1 SGHNT, CDR2 YYREEE (reference sequence). CDR3 sequence (DNA): TGTGCCAGCAGGCACCGGACAGAGGACTACGAGCAGTACTTC. Protein sequence: CASRHRTEDYEQYF.

The CDR3 here is CASSHHPLRPGTSGKSSYNEQFF. CDR3 coding DNA: TGTGCCAGCAGCCACCATCCTCTACGTCCCGGGACTAGCGGGAAGAGCTCCTACAATGAGCAGTTCTTC. The rearrangement links TRBV7-8 to TRBJ2-1; 13 bases line up with TRBD2. The length of the CDR3 is 23 residues. Germline loops: CDR1 SGHVS, CDR2 FQNEAQ. J gave up 0 bases and V 5 bases, and 22 bases lay outside the gene matches. The full variable domain, in which reference TRBV7-8 and TRBJ2-1 provide the parts outside the CDR3, is GAGVSQSPRYKVAKRGQDVALRCDPISGHVSLFWYQQALGQGPEFLTYFQNEAQLDKSGLPSDRFFAERPEGSVSTLKIQRTQQEDSAVYLCASSHHPLRPGTSGKSSYNEQFFGPGTRLTVL.

The CDR3 sequence is CASTLGQSYYNEQFF. The CDR3 DNA reads TGTGCCAGCACTCTAGGACAGTCTTATTACAATGAGCAGTTCTTC. The chain carries TRBV6-5 and TRBJ2-1, with a weak D call TRBD1 (6 bases). This CDR3 has 15 residues. Germline CDR1 and CDR2: MNHEY and SVGAGI. The V and J ends lost 7 bases and 4 bases respectively, with 17 bases between them.

On this clone itself: At one boundary the junction diverges from the germline segment, which might be a read error. The V and J genes are TRBV6-2 or TRBV6-3 and TRBJ1-2, with D perhaps TRBD1 (6 bases). The CDR3 consists of 14 residues. CDR1 and CDR2 from the germline V gene are MNHEY and SVGEGT. CDR3: CASSYTDRDTERHF. The DNA of the CDR3 is TGTGCCAGCAGTTACACAGACCGGGACACGGAACGACACTTC.

The chain employs TRBV19 and TRBJ2-3; perhaps TRBD2 as D (5 bases). Trimming stripped 1 base from V and 1 base from J, with 12 bases between. The CDR3 is 16 residues long. CDR1 LNHDA and CDR2 SQIVND come from the germline V gene (reference sequence). The chain's CDR3 is CASSIAGRGRTDTQYF. As DNA, the CDR3 is TGTGCCAGTAGTATAGCCGGCCGAGGGCGCACAGATACGCAGTATTTT.

The chain recombines TRBV19 with TRBJ2-7, with 8 bases identical to TRBD1. In germline, CDR1 is LNHDA, CDR2 SQIVND (reference sequence). V gave up 3 bases and J gave up 4 bases; unmatched junction bases: 5. CDR3 length equals 14 residues. In DNA, the CDR3 is TGTGCCAGTAGTATCTCAGGGGGCGGATACGAGCAGTACTTC. As protein: CASSISGGGYEQYF.

The J gene is TRBJ1-1, the V gene TRBV7-2; a possible D gene is TRBD1 (5 bases). Germline CDR1 and CDR2: SGHTA and FQGNSA. V gave up 3 bases and J gave up 3 bases, with 11 bases separating them. CDR3 size: 14 residues. The CDR3 is CASSFGGKDTEAFF. As DNA, the CDR3 is TGTGCCAGCAGCTTCGGGGGAAAGGACACTGAAGCTTTCTTT.

This sequence joins TRBV5-5 and TRBJ1-2; possible D gene TRBD1, 6 bases. V was trimmed by 1 base and J by 2 bases, leaving 12 bases between them. Germline V lookup: CDR1 SGHKS, CDR2 YYEKEE (reference sequence). There are 15 residues in the CDR3. The CDR3 is CASSLSGQVNYGYTF. In DNA, the CDR3 is TGTGCCAGCAGCTTGTCGGGACAAGTGAACTATGGCTACACCTTC. Together with reference TRBV5-5 and TRBJ1-2, the CDR3 gives the full variable domain: DAGVTQSPTHLIKTRGQQVTLRCSPISGHKSVSWYQQVLGQGPQFIFQYYEKEERGRGNFPDRFSARQFPNYSSELNVNALLLGDSALYLCASSLSGQVNYGYTFGSGTRLTVV.

This chain links TRBV5-5 with TRBJ1-5, with D possibly being TRBD1 (6 bases). Per germline, CDR1 SGHKS and CDR2 YYEKEE (reference sequence). This CDR3 has 14 residues. Trimming stripped 2 bases from V and 7 bases from J, with 13 bases between. CDR3 in DNA: TGTGCCAGCAGCTTTCCAGGGGTACTGCAGCCCCAGCATTTT. It translates to CASSFPGVLQPQHF.

The chain links TRBV7-2 to TRBJ2-1; maybe TRBD2 (6 bases). The CDR3 totals 15 residues. V lost 1 base and J lost 6, with 13 bases in between. Germline V lookup: CDR1 SGHTA, CDR2 FQGNSA. CDR3 coding DNA: TGTGCCAGCAGCTTAGGGGGCGGGGCGGTCAATGAGCAGTTCTTC. Its protein product is CASSLGGGAVNEQFF.

V usage is TRBV29-1 and J usage is TRBJ1-2; a possible D gene is TRBD1 (5 bases). Germline CDR1 reads SQVTM; CDR2 reads ANQGSEA. The germline V and J ends were trimmed by 4 bases and 14 bases, with 23 bases remaining between them. The CDR3 is made up of 13 amino acids. The chain's CDR3 is CSVVRQDGAEETF. The CDR3 DNA is TGCAGCGTTGTCCGGCAGGATGGGGCAGAAGAAACCTTC.

The chain recombines TRBV28 with TRBJ1-6; 7 nucleotides match TRBD1. CDR1 MDHEN and CDR2 SYDVKM come from the germline V gene. This CDR3 is built from 14 residues. With 5 bases clipped from V and 8 bases from J, the junction kept 6 bases outside the gene matches. The CDR3 is CASSPGQLYSPLHF. Here the CDR3 DNA reads TGTGCCAGCAGTCCGGGACAGCTCTATTCACCCCTCCACTTT.

The CDR3 spells CASLAPYYGEAFF. DNA of the CDR3: TGTGCCAGTCTAGCCCCATATTACGGTGAAGCTTTCTTT. The chain recombines TRBV19 with TRBJ1-1; D call uncertain. V shed 8 bases and J shed 7 bases, with 17 bases lying between them. CDR3 length: 13 amino acids. Germline-derived CDR1 and CDR2 are LNHDA and SQIVND (reference sequence).

The rearrangement links TRBV9 to TRBJ1-6; D is uncertain. The germline V gene encodes CDR1 SGDLS and CDR2 YYNGEE. This CDR3 region has 13 residues. V lost 0 bases to trimming and J lost 12 bases, with 10 bases between them. Here the CDR3 reads CASSVDGPVPLHF. The CDR3 coding sequence is TGTGCCAGCAGCGTAGATGGCCCCGTACCCCTCCACTTT.

The rearrangement links TRBV3-1 (or the pseudogene TRBV3-2) to TRBJ1-3; TRBD1 aligns across 9 bases. The CDR3 loop spans 16 amino acids. Germline CDR1 reads LGHDT; CDR2 reads YNNKEL (reference sequence). V lost 4 bases and J lost 4; bases outside the gene matches: 8. CDR3 nucleotide sequence: TGTGCCAGCAGCCCTAGGGACAGGGCGAGGGGAAACACCATATATTTT. It specifies CASSPRDRARGNTIYF.

The genes are TRBV27 and TRBJ2-2; D may be TRBD1 (5 bases). The V end was cut by 5 bases, the J end by 1 base, with 11 bases between. CDR1 is MNHEY, CDR2 SMNVEV, per germline (reference sequence). The CDR3 runs 15 residues. In DNA, the CDR3 is TGTGCCAGCAGTAGGGGTTTGAGGAACACCGGGGAGCTGTTTTTT. Protein: CASSRGLRNTGELFF.

The V and J genes are TRBV2 and TRBJ2-1; 11 bases agree with TRBD2. Germline V lookup: CDR1 SNHLY, CDR2 FYNNEI. J was trimmed by 9 bases and V by 5 bases; bases with no gene match: 9. The CDR3 contains 15 residues. The CDR3 protein is CASSNTGTSGTEQFF. The CDR3 DNA follows: TGTGCCAGCAGTAATACCGGGACTAGCGGAACTGAGCAGTTCTTC.

The chain uses TRBV4-3 and TRBJ1-4; TRBD1 matches at 10 bases. V was pared by 0 bases and J by 8 bases, with 6 bases of the junction left unmatched. CDR1 and CDR2 (germline): LGHNA, YSLEER. The CDR3 contains 16 residues. CDR3: CASSQDLDRGQEKLFF. CDR3 nucleotides: TGCGCCAGCAGCCAAGATCTCGACAGGGGGCAAGAAAAACTGTTTTTT.

The chain couples TRBV7-9 to TRBJ2-2; 10 positions agree with TRBD2. The CDR3 consists of 15 residues. CDR1 and CDR2 (germline): SEHNR, FQNEAQ (reference sequence). Losses at the gene ends were 6 bases for V and 7 bases for J; bases not matched to a gene: 8. This chain's CDR3 is CASSLAGAVFGELFF. In nucleotides, the CDR3 is TGTGCCAGCAGTCTAGCGGGAGCTGTTTTCGGGGAGCTGTTTTTT.

This sequence joins TRBV30 and TRBJ1-5; TRBD1 aligns across 9 bases. CDR1 and CDR2 from the germline V gene are GTSNPN and SVGIG (reference sequence). This CDR3 contains 14 residues. The CDR3, as DNA: TGTCCTCGCCCCTTCGGGACAGGGAATCAGCCCCAGCATTTT. It codes for CPRPFGTGNQPQHF.

This clone was counted once. The chain employs TRBV29-1 and TRBJ2-3; 9 bases line up with TRBD2. CDR1 is SQVTM, CDR2 ANQGSEA, per germline. The CDR3 has 15 amino acids. The trim removed 8 bases at V and 0 bases at J, leaving 9 bases unmatched. CDR3 in amino acids: CSPTLAGHSTDTQYF. As DNA, the CDR3 is TGCAGCCCTACGCTAGCGGGACATAGCACAGATACGCAGTATTTT.

In its sample, this clone was seen many times. J is TRBJ2-7 and V is TRBV5-1, with TRBD2 matching over 13 bases. V gave up 0 bases and J gave up 4 bases; unmatched junction bases: 13. The CDR3 spans 19 residues. CDR1 and CDR2 from the germline V gene are SGHRS and YFSETQ. Written as DNA, the CDR3 is TGCGCCAGCAGCTTGGAACACGAAGGACTAGCGGGAGTGAAATACGAGCAGTACTTC. This sequence encodes CASSLEHEGLAGVKYEQYF.

The chain has TRBV5-4 and TRBJ1-1; 8 positions agree with TRBD1. This CDR3 spans 12 amino acids. The germline V gene has CDR1 SGHNT and CDR2 YYREEE (reference sequence). Trimming removed 4 bases from V and 11 bases from J; junction bases left unmatched: 7. The CDR3 nucleotides are TGTGCCAGCAGCGCGGCGAGGGACAGGGCTTTCTTT. Protein sequence: CASSAARDRAFF.